A selection of T cell receptor beta chains follows, all from one sample in a study of T-cell memory formation after mild COVID-19. TCRdb ran MiXCR on the 5' RACE reads and lists one entry per CDR3 protein. The table lists roughly 500,000 distinct CDR3 sequences, around 21% of them singletons. Sequencing was done on a sample of PBMCs or a T cell subset sorted from them (not recorded which). These receptors came from an adult woman who had mild COVID-19 (a few samples of this study predate the infection). Cell type and time point are not known. CDR3s include the opening cysteine and the closing phenylalanine or tryptophan. Each record gives: D gene, clone size, CDR3 length, J gene, V gene, CDR3 DNA, CDR3 protein. A D gene is named only where the DNA matches it firmly. The size of a clone is reported for some rows only, either as once, few or many, or as a class for expanded clones.

TRBD2,-,20,TRBJ2-1,TRBV5-6,TGTGCCAGCAGCTTGGTTCCTGCTAGCGGGGAATGGAGCTCCTACAATGAGCAGTTCTTC,CASSLVPASGEWSSYNEQFF
-,few,17,TRBJ1-5,TRBV7-8,TGTGCCAGCAGCCCGGTCCATCTGGGGGCCAGCAATCAGCCCCAGCATTTT,CASSPVHLGASNQPQHF
TRBD1,few,18,TRBJ1-4,TRBV7-2,TGTGCCAGCAGCCGGAGGGACAGGGTCCTCTCAATAGATGAAAAACTGTTTTTT,CASSRRDRVLSIDEKLFF
-,-,12,TRBJ1-1,TRBV27,TGTGCCAGCAGTTCCGCCGGGGGTGAGGCTTTCTTT,CASSSAGGEAFF
-,-,15,TRBJ1-1,TRBV28,TGTGCCAGCAGTTTAGTCCGCCCTGGCGGCACTGAAGCTTTCTTT,CASSLVRPGGTEAFF
-,-,14,TRBJ2-7,TRBV12-3/TRBV12-4,TGTGCCAGCAGTTTACCTGGGAACTCCTACGAGCAGTACTTC,CASSLPGNSYEQYF
TRBD2,few,17,TRBJ2-3,TRBV29-1,TGCAGCGTTGAATTCCCCGGGACTAGCGGCCGCACAGATACGCAGTATTTT,CSVEFPGTSGRTDTQYF
TRBD1,-,15,TRBJ2-2,TRBV5-4,TGTACCAGCAGGAGCGACAGGGGCGGTACCGGGGAGCTGTTTTTT,CTSRSDRGGTGELFF
-,few,14,TRBJ2-2,TRBV27,TGTGCCAGCAGTTTAGCTGGGGGCGGCGGGGAGCTGTTTTTT,CASSLAGGGGELFF
-,-,14,TRBJ2-3,TRBV18,TGTGCCAGCTCGCGGGACTCCCGCACAGATACGCAGTATTTT,CASSRDSRTDTQYF
-,-,12,TRBJ1-2,TRBV12-3/TRBV12-4,TGTGCCAGCAAAACCCCAGGGGATGGCTACACCTTC,CASKTPGDGYTF
TRBD1,few,13,TRBJ2-7,TRBV20-1,TGCAGTGCGAGACGGACAGGGGCCTACGAGCAGTACTTC,CSARRTGAYEQYF
TRBD1,-,18,TRBJ2-6,TRBV6-5,TGTGCCAGCAGCCAAACCGGGACAGGTTACTCTGGGGCCAACGTCCTGACTTTC,CASSQTGTGYSGANVLTF
TRBD1,many,16,TRBJ2-2,TRBV19,TGTGCCAGTAGAAGTGCCGGGACAGGGGGCACCGGGGAGCTGTTTTTT,CASRSAGTGGTGELFF
TRBD1,-,18,TRBJ2-7,TRBV7-9,TGTGCCAGCAGCTCCAACTCCTTACCGGGACAGACACCCTACGAGCAGTACTTC,CASSSNSLPGQTPYEQYF
TRBD2,-,16,TRBJ2-5,TRBV3-1,TGTGCCAGCAGCCAAGGCTTGGCGGGGGGCCGGGAGACCCAGTACTTC,CASSQGLAGGRETQYF
-,-,19,TRBJ2-6,TRBV25-1,TGTGCCAGCAGTGAAACCAAGGAGTTAGTTCTCTCTGGGGCCAACGTCCTGACTTTC,CASSETKELVLSGANVLTF
TRBD1,-,13,TRBJ1-5,TRBV20-1,TGCAGTGCTACCAGGGGGCTAGGACAGCCCCAGCATTTT,CSATRGLGQPQHF
TRBD1,-,18,TRBJ1-6,TRBV7-9,TGTGCCAGCAGCTTACTTAGGGCCAGGGGGTCCTATAATTCACCCCTCCACTTT,CASSLLRARGSYNSPLHF
TRBD1,-,16,TRBJ1-4,TRBV4-1,TGCGCCAGCAGCCAAGCAAGAGGACAGGCTAATGAAAAACTGTTTTTT,CASSQARGQANEKLFF
-,few,17,TRBJ2-5,TRBV3-1,TGTGCCAGCAGCCAAGATGGGGTCCCCGGGGGACAAGAGACCCAGTACTTC,CASSQDGVPGGQETQYF
-,-,13,TRBJ2-3,TRBV18,TGTGCCAGCTCCCCCAGGCGGAGGGGTACGCAGTATTTT,CASSPRRRGTQYF
TRBD2,-,15,TRBJ2-1,TRBV7-9,TGTGCCAGCAGCGATCTAGCGGGAGTCCACAATGAGCAGTTCTTC,CASSDLAGVHNEQFF
TRBD2,-,16,TRBJ2-1,TRBV15,TGTGCCACCAGCAGAGATATAGCGGGAGTATACAATGAGCAGTTCTTC,CATSRDIAGVYNEQFF
TRBD2,-,16,TRBJ2-3,TRBV10-3,TGTGCCATCAGTGAGGCCAGCGGGAGGGATCCAGATACGCAGTATTTT,CAISEASGRDPDTQYF
-,few,14,TRBJ2-1,TRBV7-9,TGTGCCAGCAGCTTAGTTAGCGGTCCAAGAGAGCAGTTCTTC,CASSLVSGPREQFF
-,few,11,TRBJ2-1,TRBV25-1,TGTGCCAGCAATCTCGGGACCGAGCAGTTCTTC,CASNLGTEQFF
TRBD1,-,14,TRBJ1-1,TRBV4-1,TGCGCCAGCAGCCTCGGCAGGGGGCCCACTGAAGCTTTCTTT,CASSLGRGPTEAFF
-,once,15,TRBJ2-3,TRBV6-5,TGTGCCAGCAGTTCCGGCCACCTGGGGGAAGATACGCAGTATTTT,CASSSGHLGEDTQYF
-,-,15,TRBJ2-3,TRBV30,TGTGCCTGGGGAACCGGGACTGCTAGCACAGATACGCAGTATTTT,CAWGTGTASTDTQYF
-,few,14,TRBJ2-5,TRBV4-1,TGCGCCAGCAGCCAAGGTGCAGGACAAGAGACCCAGTACTTC,CASSQGAGQETQYF
TRBD2,-,16,TRBJ2-1,TRBV2,TGTGCCAGCAGCTTAGCGGGGGGCACCCCCTACAATGAGCAGTTCTTC,CASSLAGGTPYNEQFF